Sequencing of this T cell receptor beta chain was carried out in a study of T cell changes during pregnancy in multiple sclerosis. In germline, CDR1 is SGHKS, CDR2 YYEKEE (reference sequence). The CDR3 consists of 18 residues. The ends lost 5 bases at V and 0 bases at J; junction bases unmatched: 10. Sequencing was performed with immunoSEQ multiplex PCR; in TCRdb, only in-frame clones are kept and a portion is missing. The sample lists 34,000 or so clones, about 90% occurring once. This specimen consisted of CD8+ T cells from peripheral blood mononuclear cells, obtained after pregnancy. This TCR was sampled from a female donor with multiple sclerosis, enrolled in a pregnancy study. The genes are TRBV5-5 and TRBJ1-6; 8 bases align to TRBD1. The CDR3 sequence is CASRRMGQALSYNSPLHF. DNA of the CDR3: TGTGCCAGCAGACGAATGGGACAGGCACTCTCCTATAATTCACCCCTCCACTTT.